This TCR beta chain was documented in a study of shared clonotypes between healthy human individuals. Study-level points and caveats: A limitation of the genetic and exposure-history diversity represented arose from few donors.

The repertoire was sequenced with immunoSEQ multiplex PCR; TCRdb's copy has only in-frame clones and lacks some. Found here are under 2.5 million clones, less than 95% of them singletons; the top ten hold 0.37%. As concerns this clone: Antigen specificity is unknown.

All donors were Caucasian adults living in Nashville, Tennessee. Source material: naive CD4+ T cells from PBMCs. Subset indicated: CD45RA+ positively selected. The TCR originated in a man between 18 and 29 years old in good health. Some clones in this sample may be carry-over from other donors' samples.

The CDR3 loop reads CASLKRTGGPGGEQFF. In DNA form, the CDR3 reads TGTGCCAGCCTTAAACGGACGGGAGGGCCCGGTGGTGAGCAGTTCTTC. V gene TRBV2 combines with J gene TRBJ2-1; 8 positions agree with TRBD2. With V trimmed by 8 bases and J by 9 bases, 18 bases remained unmatched. Germline V gene data show CDR1 as SNHLY and CDR2 as FYNNEI. This CDR3 spans 16 amino acids.